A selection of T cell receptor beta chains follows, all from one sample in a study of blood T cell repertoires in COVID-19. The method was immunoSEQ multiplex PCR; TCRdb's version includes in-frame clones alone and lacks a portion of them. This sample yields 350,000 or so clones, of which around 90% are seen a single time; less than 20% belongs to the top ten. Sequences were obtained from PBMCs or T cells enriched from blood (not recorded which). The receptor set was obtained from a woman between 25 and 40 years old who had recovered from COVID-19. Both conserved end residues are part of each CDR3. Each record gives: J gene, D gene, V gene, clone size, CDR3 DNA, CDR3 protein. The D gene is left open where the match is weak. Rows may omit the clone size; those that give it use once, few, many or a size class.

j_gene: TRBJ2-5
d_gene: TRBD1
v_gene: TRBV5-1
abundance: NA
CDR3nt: TGCGCCAGCAGCGGCTCGACAGGGACGATGGAGACCCAGTACTTC
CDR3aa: CASSGSTGTMETQYF

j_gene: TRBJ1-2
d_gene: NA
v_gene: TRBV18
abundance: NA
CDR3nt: TGTGCCAGCTCCCCTAGCAGGAGCGATGGCTACACCTTC
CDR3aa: CASSPSRSDGYTF

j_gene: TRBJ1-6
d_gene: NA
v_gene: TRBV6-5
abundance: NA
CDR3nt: TGTGCCAGCAGTTACCGGGGTTGGGATTCACCCCTCCACTTT
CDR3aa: CASSYRGWDSPLHF

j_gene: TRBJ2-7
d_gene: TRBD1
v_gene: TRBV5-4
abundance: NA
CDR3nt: TGTGCCAGCAGCTCGCCCGACAGGGGTTCCTACGAGCAGTACTTC
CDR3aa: CASSSPDRGSYEQYF

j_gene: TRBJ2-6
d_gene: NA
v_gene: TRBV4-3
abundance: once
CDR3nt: TGCGCCAGCAGCCAGGGGAGCGCGGCTGGGGCCAACGTCCTGACTTTC
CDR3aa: CASSQGSAAGANVLTF

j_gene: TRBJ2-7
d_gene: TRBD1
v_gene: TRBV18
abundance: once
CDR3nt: TGTGCCAGCTCACAGCCGGGACAGGGAGGATACGAGCAGTACTTC
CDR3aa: CASSQPGQGGYEQYF

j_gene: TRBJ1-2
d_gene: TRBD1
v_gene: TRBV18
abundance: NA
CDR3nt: TGTGCCAGCTCACCTTCAGGGGGGTATGGCTACACCTTC
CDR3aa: CASSPSGGYGYTF

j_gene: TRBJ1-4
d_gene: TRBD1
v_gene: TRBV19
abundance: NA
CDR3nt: TGTGCCAGTAGTCCGTGGACAGGGAATGAAAAACTGTTTTTT
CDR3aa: CASSPWTGNEKLFF

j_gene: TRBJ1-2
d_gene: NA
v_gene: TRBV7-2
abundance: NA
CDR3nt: TGTGCCAGCAGTTATGGCCCCAGGTATGGCTACACCTTC
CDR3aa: CASSYGPRYGYTF

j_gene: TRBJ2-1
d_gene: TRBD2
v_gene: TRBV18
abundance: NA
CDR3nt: TGTGCCAGCTCACCATCTAGCGGCTCCTACAATGAGCAGTTCTTC
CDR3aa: CASSPSSGSYNEQFF

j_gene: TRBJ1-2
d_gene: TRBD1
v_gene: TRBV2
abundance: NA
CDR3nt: TGTGCCAGCAGTGCCACAGGGGGCTTAGATGGCTACACCTTC
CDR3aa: CASSATGGLDGYTF

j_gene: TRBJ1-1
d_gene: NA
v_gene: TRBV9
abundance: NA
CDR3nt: TGTGCCAGCAGCGTAACTCCGGGGTCTTCTGAAGCTTTCTTT
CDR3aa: CASSVTPGSSEAFF

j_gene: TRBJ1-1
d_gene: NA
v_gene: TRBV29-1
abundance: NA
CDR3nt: TGCAGCGTTGAATCGGGGACTGAAGCTTTCTTT
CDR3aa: CSVESGTEAFF

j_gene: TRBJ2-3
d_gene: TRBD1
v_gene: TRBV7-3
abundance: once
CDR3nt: TGTGCCAGCAGCTTTCTGGGACAGGGCTTAACAGATACGCAGTATTTT
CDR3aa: CASSFLGQGLTDTQYF

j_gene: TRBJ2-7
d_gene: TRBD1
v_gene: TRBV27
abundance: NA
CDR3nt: TGTGCCAGCAGTCCGGGGACAGGGGGCTACGAGCAGTACTTC
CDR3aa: CASSPGTGGYEQYF

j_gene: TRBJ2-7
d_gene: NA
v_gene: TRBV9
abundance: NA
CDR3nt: TGTGCCAGCAGCGTCGGAATTGGGAGCTACGAGCAGTACTTC
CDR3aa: CASSVGIGSYEQYF

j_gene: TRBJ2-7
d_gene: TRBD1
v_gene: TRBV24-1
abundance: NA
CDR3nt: TGTGCCACCAGTGATTCTGCGGGACAGGCCTCCTACGAGCAGTACTTC
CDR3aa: CATSDSAGQASYEQYF

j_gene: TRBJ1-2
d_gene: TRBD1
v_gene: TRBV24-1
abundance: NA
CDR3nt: TGTGCCACCAGTGACTACCGACAGGGTGGCTACACCTTC
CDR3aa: CATSDYRQGGYTF

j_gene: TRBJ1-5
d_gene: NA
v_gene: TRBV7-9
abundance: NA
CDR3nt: TGTGCCAGCAGCTTAGGGGGGGGAGGTCAGCCCCAGCATTTT
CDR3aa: CASSLGGGGQPQHF

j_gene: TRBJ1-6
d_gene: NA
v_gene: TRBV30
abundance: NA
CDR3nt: TGTGCCTGCGCTCCTACCGGGGGGATAGCCCTCCACTTT
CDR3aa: CACAPTGGIALHF

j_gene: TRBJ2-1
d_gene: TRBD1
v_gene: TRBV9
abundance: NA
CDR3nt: TGTGCCAGCAGCGGAGCGACAGGGAGCGACCGGGTGCTGTTCTTC
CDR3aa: CASSGATGSDRVLFF

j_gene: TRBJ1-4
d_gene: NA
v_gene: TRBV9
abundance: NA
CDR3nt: TGTGCCAGCAGCGTCGGGGGGGCTGAGGATGAAAAACTGTTTTTT
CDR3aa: CASSVGGAEDEKLFF

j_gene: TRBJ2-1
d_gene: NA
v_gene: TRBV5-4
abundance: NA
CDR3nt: TGTGCCAGCAGCCGCCTACTAGCTAATGAGCAGTTCTTC
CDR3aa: CASSRLLANEQFF

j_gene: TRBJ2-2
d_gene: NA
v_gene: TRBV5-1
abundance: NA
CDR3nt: TGCGCCAGCAGCCCCAACACAGGGAACACCGGGGAGCTGTTTTTT
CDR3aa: CASSPNTGNTGELFF

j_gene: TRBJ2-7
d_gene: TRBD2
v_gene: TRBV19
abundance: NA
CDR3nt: TGTGCCAGTAGTACCCTAGCGGGACCTCTTGAGCAGTACTTC
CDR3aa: CASSTLAGPLEQYF

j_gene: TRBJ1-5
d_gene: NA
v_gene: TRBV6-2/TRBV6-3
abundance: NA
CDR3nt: TGTGCCAGCAGTTACGAAGGACAGATTAGCAATCAGCCCCAGCATTTT
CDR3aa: CASSYEGQISNQPQHF

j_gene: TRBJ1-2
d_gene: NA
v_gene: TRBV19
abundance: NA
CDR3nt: TGTGCCAGTAGTTTACAGGTTAACTATGGCTACACCTTC
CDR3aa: CASSLQVNYGYTF

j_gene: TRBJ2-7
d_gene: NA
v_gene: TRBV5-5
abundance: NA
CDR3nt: TGTGCCAGCAACCTCGGGACTCGGTCCTACGAGCAGTACTTC
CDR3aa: CASNLGTRSYEQYF

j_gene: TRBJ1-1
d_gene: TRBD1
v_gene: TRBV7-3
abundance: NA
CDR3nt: TGTGCCAGCAGCCTTGACAGGGACACTGAAGCTTTCTTT
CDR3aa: CASSLDRDTEAFF

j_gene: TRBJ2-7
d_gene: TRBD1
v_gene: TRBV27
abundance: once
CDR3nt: TGTGCCAGCAGTTTAAACCGACAGGGGGCACGTTTCGACGAGCAGTACTTC
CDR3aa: CASSLNRQGARFDEQYF

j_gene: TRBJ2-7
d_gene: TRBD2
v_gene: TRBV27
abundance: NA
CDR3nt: TGTGCCAGCAGTCCCGGACTAGCGGTCTACGAGCAGTACTTC
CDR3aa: CASSPGLAVYEQYF

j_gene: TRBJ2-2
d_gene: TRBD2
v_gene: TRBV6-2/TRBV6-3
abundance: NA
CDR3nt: TGTGCCAGCAGTTACTCCTCTACTAGCGGTGCCGGGGAGCTGTTTTTT
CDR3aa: CASSYSSTSGAGELFF